The 22 T cell receptor beta chains reported below all come from one sample, sequenced in a study of T cell responses to AZD1222 COVID-19 vaccine. Data came from immunoSEQ multiplex PCR; TCRdb stores just in-frame clones and leaves some out. The sample has 150,000 to 200,000 clones, approximately 90% seen once; the top ten hold around 0.99%. Sample: peripheral blood, taken 28 days after the second AZD1222 dose. Receptor source: an adult who received the AZD1222 COVID-19 vaccine.

The V call is TRBV5-1, the J call TRBJ1-1, with 8 bases lining up with TRBD1. After removal of 4 bases from V and 1 base from J, the junction contained 3 bases not matched to a gene. The CDR3 sequence is 14 residues long. Germline lookup yields CDR1 SGHRS and CDR2 YFSETQ. CDR3 region: CASSQGTGNTEAFF. As DNA, the CDR3 is TGCGCCAGCAGCCAAGGGACAGGGAACACTGAAGCTTTCTTT.

The gene calls are TRBV6-5 and TRBJ1-5, with 11 bases fitting TRBD1. The germline V gene encodes CDR1 MNHEY and CDR2 SVGAGI. The CDR3 has 15 amino acids. V shed 6 bases and J 6 bases; nucleotides not matched to a gene: 7. CDR3 in DNA: TGTGCCAGCAGGGGGGACAGGGGGTTAAGTCAGCCCCAGCATTTT. It is translated as CASRGDRGLSQPQHF.

This chain joins TRBV9 and TRBJ1-1, with D unresolved. V lost 4 bases to trimming and J lost 1 base, with 5 bases between them. CDR3 size: 12 residues. Germline CDR1 and CDR2: SGDLS and YYNGEE. As DNA, the CDR3 is TGTGCCAGCAGCTCAGGGAACACTGAAGCTTTCTTT. It yields the protein CASSSGNTEAFF.

The sample holds one count of this clone. The CDR3 reads CATSRVLGVGRQETQYF. The CDR3 nucleotides read TGTGCCACCAGCAGAGTCTTGGGGGTTGGGCGTCAAGAGACCCAGTACTTC. The chain combines TRBV15 with TRBJ2-5; either TRBD1 or TRBD2 may supply D (5 bases each). This CDR3 has 17 residues. CDR1 is LNHNV and CDR2 is YYDKDF in the germline V gene (reference sequence). V gave up 1 base and J gave up 2 bases, with 17 bases separating them.

In DNA, the CDR3 is TGTGCCAGTAGTTCCGGACAGGGCCCCTACGAGCAGTACTTC. It is translated as CASSSGQGPYEQYF. The chain uses TRBV19 and TRBJ2-7, with 8 nucleotides matching TRBD1. The CDR3 length is 14 residues. Germline-derived CDR1 and CDR2 are LNHDA and SQIVND (reference sequence). J gave up 2 bases and V 5 bases, and 5 bases lay outside the gene matches.

This clone was observed a handful of times. Here the CDR3 DNA reads TGTGCCAGCAGTTACTCGACCAGGGACACTGAAGCTTTCTTT. Encoded protein: CASSYSTRDTEAFF. The chain recombines TRBV6-6 with TRBJ1-1; a possible D gene is TRBD1 (5 bases). Germline V gene lookup returns CDR1 MNHNY and CDR2 SVGAGI (reference sequence). V dropped 0 bases and J dropped 3 bases, with 8 bases sitting between them. CDR3 length: 14 amino acids.

This chain joins TRBV9 and TRBJ1-6, with 7 bases matching TRBD1. V shed 3 bases and J 3 bases; nucleotides not matched to a gene: 3. Germline CDR1 SGDLS, CDR2 YYNGEE. CDR3 length: 15 residues. CDR3 loop: CASSAGTVYNSPLHF. The CDR3 region has the DNA TGTGCCAGCAGCGCGGGGACAGTCTATAATTCACCCCTCCACTTT.

The chain has TRBV18 and TRBJ2-5; TRBD2 matches 8 bases. Germline V CDR1 and CDR2: KGHSH, LQKENI. The V gene end was trimmed by 6 bases and the J gene end by 3 bases; junction bases not matched to a gene: 9. CDR3 length equals 15 residues. The CDR3 coding sequence is TGTGCCAGCTCCCCGGGGACTAGATGGGAAGAGACCCAGTACTTC. It translates to CASSPGTRWEETQYF.

The J gene is TRBJ2-7, the V gene TRBV30; D is unclear. V lost 3 bases to trimming and J lost 3 bases, with 15 bases between them. The germline CDR1 and CDR2 sequences are GTSNPN and SVGIG (reference sequence). This CDR3 region has 14 residues. CDR3 sequence (DNA): TGTGCCTGGAGCCGGACCCCCGACTTCTACGAGCAGTACTTC. Translating gives CAWSRTPDFYEQYF.

J is TRBJ1-5 and V is TRBV5-1, with 8 bases matching TRBD1. V shed 0 bases and J 3 bases; nucleotides not matched to a gene: 2. The V gene's germline CDR1 is SGHRS and CDR2 YFSETQ. The CDR3 extends over 15 amino acids. The CDR3 coding sequence is TGCGCCAGCAGCTTGGGACAGGGGCCCAATCAGCCCCAGCATTTT. Translated, it gives CASSLGQGPNQPQHF.

The chain has TRBV9 and TRBJ1-2; D perhaps matches TRBD1 (6 bases). Germline CDR1 reads SGDLS; CDR2 reads YYNGEE. This CDR3 has 13 amino acids. V lost 7 bases to trimming and J lost 4 bases, with 14 bases between them. CDR3 nucleotides: TGTGCCAGCGGGGAGGGGGAGAGCTATGGCTACACCTTC. It is translated as CASGEGESYGYTF.

The rearrangement uses TRBV9 and TRBJ2-7, with 7 bases that match TRBD2. The trim removed 0 bases at V and 6 bases at J, leaving 6 bases unmatched. The CDR3 spans 14 residues. Germline V CDR1 and CDR2: SGDLS, YYNGEE. CDR3 in DNA: TGTGCCAGCAGCGTAGATCCTAGCGGCGGCGAGCAGTACTTC. Amino acids: CASSVDPSGGEQYF.

The chain has TRBV19 and TRBJ1-5; the match to TRBD1 covers 7 bases. CDR3 length equals 16 residues. The trim removed 7 bases at V and 2 bases at J, leaving 11 bases unmatched. In germline, CDR1 is LNHDA, CDR2 SQIVND (reference sequence). The CDR3 nucleotides read TGTGCCAGTAACAAACGACAGGGTTCGGGCAATCAGCCCCAGCATTTT. It is translated as CASNKRQGSGNQPQHF.

The chain has TRBV10-2 and TRBJ1-1; maybe TRBD1 (5 bases). This CDR3 contains 14 residues. Germline V gives CDR1 WSHSY, CDR2 SAAADI. Trimming cost V 10 bases and J 3 bases, with 18 bases left between them. For the CDR3, the DNA is TGCGCCACCCAAGCGGGGGGAAAACACACTGAAGCTTTCTTT. As protein: CATQAGGKHTEAFF.

The chain uses TRBV3-1 (or the pseudogene TRBV3-2) and TRBJ1-3; TRBD1 aligns across 10 bases. In germline, CDR1 is LGHDT, CDR2 YNNKEL (reference sequence). CDR3 length: 16 residues. V dropped 4 bases and J dropped 0; count of bases not matched to a gene: 3. The CDR3 DNA reads TGTGCCAGCAGCCTAGGACAGGGGGACTCTGGAAACACCATATATTTT. Translated, it gives CASSLGQGDSGNTIYF.

The J gene is TRBJ1-1, the V gene TRBV9; tentative D call: TRBD1 (5 bases). Trimming removed 4 bases from V and 6 bases from J, with 16 bases in between. CDR3 size: 14 residues. Germline V gene sequence: CDR1 SGDLS, CDR2 YYNGEE. The CDR3 DNA is TGTGCCAGCAGCCCCAGACGGGGGATCGCTGAAGCTTTCTTT. Protein: CASSPRRGIAEAFF.

This chain links TRBV3-1 (or the pseudogene TRBV3-2) with TRBJ1-1; D not certain. The germline V and J ends were trimmed by 4 bases and 1 base, with 7 bases remaining between them. The CDR3 has 13 amino acids. Germline V gene data show CDR1 as LGHDT and CDR2 as YNNKEL (reference sequence). This chain's CDR3 is CASSPASNTEAFF. CDR3 coding DNA: TGTGCCAGCAGCCCAGCCTCGAACACTGAAGCTTTCTTT.

J is TRBJ1-6 and V is TRBV7-2, with 8 bases identical to TRBD1. The CDR3 consists of 15 residues. CDR1 is SGHTA and CDR2 is FQGNSA in the germline V gene. V shed 1 base and J 13 bases; nucleotides not matched to a gene: 9. The CDR3 here is CASSLGAGGKLPLHF. The CDR3 region has the DNA TGTGCCAGCAGCTTAGGGGCAGGGGGCAAACTTCCCCTCCACTTT.

The rearrangement joins TRBV3-1 (or the pseudogene TRBV3-2) to TRBJ2-7, with D unresolved. Trimming removed 4 bases at V and 3 bases at J, with 4 bases between. This CDR3 contains 11 residues. Germline V gene lookup returns CDR1 LGHDT and CDR2 YNNKEL (reference sequence). For the CDR3, the DNA is TGTGCCAGCAGCCGGGGCTACGAGCAGTACTTC. Its protein is CASSRGYEQYF.

This chain links TRBV3-1 (or the pseudogene TRBV3-2) with TRBJ1-3; D call uncertain. Trimming stripped 4 bases from V and 0 bases from J, with 7 bases between. Per germline, CDR1 LGHDT and CDR2 YNNKEL (reference sequence). The CDR3 has 14 residues. The CDR3 region has the DNA TGTGCCAGCAGCCCAGAATCCTCTGGAAACACCATATATTTT. Translating gives CASSPESSGNTIYF.

This clone has a single count. V gene TRBV6-5 combines with J gene TRBJ1-3; D call uncertain. CDR1 and CDR2 from the germline V gene are MNHEY and SVGAGI. V shed 8 bases and J shed 0 bases, with 11 bases lying between them. This CDR3 region has 14 residues. The CDR3 loop reads CASYTGSSGNTIYF. CDR3 in DNA: TGTGCCAGCTATACGGGTAGCTCTGGAAACACCATATATTTT.

The genes are TRBV2 and TRBJ1-5; D is uncertain. V was pared by 1 base and J by 1 base, with 8 bases between. The germline V gene encodes CDR1 SNHLY and CDR2 FYNNEI. The CDR3 loop spans 15 amino acids. CDR3 nucleotides: TGTGCCAGCAGTGAAGGGGGAGGGAGCAATCAGCCCCAGCATTTT. It translates to CASSEGGGSNQPQHF.